The present T cell receptor (beta chain) was sequenced within a study of T cells after yellow fever vaccination. Study-level information: Each low-cell-number fraction was prepared by means of SMART-Seq v4 Ultra Low Input.

With 0 bases removed from V and 4 bases from J, the gap between germline ends came to 14 bases. Germline V lookup: CDR1 DFQATT, CDR2 SNEGSKA (reference sequence). The CDR3 extends over 15 amino acids. TCRdb redid the calling of the 5' RACE reads with MiXCR, one entry per CDR3 protein. Among 450,000 to 650,000 distinct CDR3 sequences listed, roughly 22% were seen once. Study outcomes and limitations: Re-detected after boosting: most primary clones, about 95% of CD4 and roughly 88% of CD8. Though it reached lower strength, the secondary response hit its peak faster, day 5 versus 15. Contamination of FACS-sorted repertoires by abundant clonotypes from the bulk population could occur.

Comment on this clonotype: Its target is not known.

The receptor was isolated from a man between 18 and 29 years old who received the YFV17D yellow fever vaccine. The material sequenced was PBMCs, taken 21 days after the first yellow fever vaccination. The chain carries TRBV20-1 and TRBJ2-3, with D hard to call. CDR3 amino acids: CSARDSLGSPDTQYF. The CDR3 region has the DNA TGCAGTGCTAGAGATTCCCTTGGTAGCCCAGATACGCAGTATTTT.